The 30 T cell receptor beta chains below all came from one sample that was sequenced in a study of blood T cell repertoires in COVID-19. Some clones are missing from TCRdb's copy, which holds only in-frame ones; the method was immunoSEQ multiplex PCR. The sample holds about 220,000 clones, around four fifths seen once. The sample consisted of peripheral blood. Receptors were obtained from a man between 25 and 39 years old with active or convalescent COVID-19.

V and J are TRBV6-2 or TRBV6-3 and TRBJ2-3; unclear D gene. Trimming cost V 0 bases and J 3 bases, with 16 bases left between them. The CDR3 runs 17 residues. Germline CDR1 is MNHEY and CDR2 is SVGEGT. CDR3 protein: CASSYSTVLLGTDTQYF. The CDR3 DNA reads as TGTGCCAGCAGTTACTCCACAGTGCTGCTTGGTACAGATACGCAGTATTTT.

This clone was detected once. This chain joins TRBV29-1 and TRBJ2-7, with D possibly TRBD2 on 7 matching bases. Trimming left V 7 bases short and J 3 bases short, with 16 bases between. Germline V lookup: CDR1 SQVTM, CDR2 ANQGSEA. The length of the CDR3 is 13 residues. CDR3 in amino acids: CSDTRGADYEQYF. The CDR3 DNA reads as TGCAGCGACACACGGGGGGCGGACTACGAGCAGTACTTC.

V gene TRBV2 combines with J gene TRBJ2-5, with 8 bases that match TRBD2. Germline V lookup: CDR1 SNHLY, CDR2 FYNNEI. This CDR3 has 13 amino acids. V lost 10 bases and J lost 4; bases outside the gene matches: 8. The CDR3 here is CAMVSGRLETQYF. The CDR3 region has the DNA TGTGCCATGGTAAGCGGGAGACTAGAGACCCAGTACTTC.

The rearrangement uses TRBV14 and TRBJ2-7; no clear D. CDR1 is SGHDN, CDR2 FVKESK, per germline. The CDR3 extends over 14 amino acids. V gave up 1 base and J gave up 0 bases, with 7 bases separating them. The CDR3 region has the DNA TGTGCCAGCAGCCAAGGGGCTCACTCCTACGAGCAGTACTTC. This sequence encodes CASSQGAHSYEQYF.

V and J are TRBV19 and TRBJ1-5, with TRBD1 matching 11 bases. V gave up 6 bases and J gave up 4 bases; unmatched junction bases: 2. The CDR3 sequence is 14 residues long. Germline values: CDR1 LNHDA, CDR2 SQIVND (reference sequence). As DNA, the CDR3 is TGTGCCAGTAGCGGGACAGGGGGGAATCAGCCCCAGCATTTT. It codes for CASSGTGGNQPQHF.

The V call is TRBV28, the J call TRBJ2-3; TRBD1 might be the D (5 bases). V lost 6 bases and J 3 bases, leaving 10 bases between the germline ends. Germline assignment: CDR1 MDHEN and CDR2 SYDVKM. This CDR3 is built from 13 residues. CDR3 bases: TGTGCCAGCAGCCCAAGGGGTACAGATACGCAGTATTTT. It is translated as CASSPRGTDTQYF.

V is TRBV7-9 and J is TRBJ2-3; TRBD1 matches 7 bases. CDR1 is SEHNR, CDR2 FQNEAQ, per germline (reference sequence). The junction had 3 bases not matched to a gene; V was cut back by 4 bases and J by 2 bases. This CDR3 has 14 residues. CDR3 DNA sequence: TGTGCCAGCAGCTGGGGGACAGTCACAGATACGCAGTATTTT. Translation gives CASSWGTVTDTQYF.

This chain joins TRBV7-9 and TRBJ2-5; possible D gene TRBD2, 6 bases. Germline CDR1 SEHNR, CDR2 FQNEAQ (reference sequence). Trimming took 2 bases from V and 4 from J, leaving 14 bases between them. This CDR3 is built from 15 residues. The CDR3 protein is CASSLSWDGGETQYF. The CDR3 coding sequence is TGTGCCAGCAGCTTATCATGGGACGGGGGAGAGACCCAGTACTTC.

CDR3: CASSDPIRDSLNGYTF. In DNA, the CDR3 is TGTGCCAGCAGTGATCCCATTAGAGATTCGCTCAATGGCTACACCTTC. J is TRBJ1-2 and V is TRBV6-1; D remains unclear. Looked up from germline, CDR1 is MNHNS and CDR2 is SASEGT. CDR3 length equals 16 residues. Trimming left V 3 bases short and J 6 bases short, with 20 bases between.

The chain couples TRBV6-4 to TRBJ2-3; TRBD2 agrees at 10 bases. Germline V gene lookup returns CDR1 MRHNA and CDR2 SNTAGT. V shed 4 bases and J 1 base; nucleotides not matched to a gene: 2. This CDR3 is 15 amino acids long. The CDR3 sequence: CASSVAGGGTDTQYF. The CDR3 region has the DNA TGTGCCAGCAGTGTAGCGGGGGGAGGCACAGATACGCAGTATTTT.

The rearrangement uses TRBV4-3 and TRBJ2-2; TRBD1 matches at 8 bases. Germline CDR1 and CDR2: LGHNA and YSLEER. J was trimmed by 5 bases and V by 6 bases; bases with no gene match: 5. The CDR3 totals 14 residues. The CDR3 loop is CASRPTGDTGELFF. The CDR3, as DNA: TGCGCCAGCAGACCGACAGGGGATACCGGGGAGCTGTTTTTT.

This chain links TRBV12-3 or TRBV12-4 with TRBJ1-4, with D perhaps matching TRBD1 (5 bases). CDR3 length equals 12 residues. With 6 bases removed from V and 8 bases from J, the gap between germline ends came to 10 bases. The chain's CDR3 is CASRTTAEKLFF. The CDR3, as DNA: TGTGCCAGCAGGACGACAGCCGAAAAACTGTTTTTT.

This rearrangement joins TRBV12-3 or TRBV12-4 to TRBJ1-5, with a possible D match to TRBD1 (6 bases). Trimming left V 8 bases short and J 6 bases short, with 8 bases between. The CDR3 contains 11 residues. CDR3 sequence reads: CASGTSQPQHF. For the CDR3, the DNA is TGTGCCAGCGGGACATCTCAGCCCCAGCATTTT.

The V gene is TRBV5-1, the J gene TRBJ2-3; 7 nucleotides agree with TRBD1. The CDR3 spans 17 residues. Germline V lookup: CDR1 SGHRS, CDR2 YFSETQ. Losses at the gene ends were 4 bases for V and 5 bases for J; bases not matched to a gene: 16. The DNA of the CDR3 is TGCGCCAGCAGCCCAATGAGGGGGACACGACAGGGAGATACGCAGTATTTT. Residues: CASSPMRGTRQGDTQYF.

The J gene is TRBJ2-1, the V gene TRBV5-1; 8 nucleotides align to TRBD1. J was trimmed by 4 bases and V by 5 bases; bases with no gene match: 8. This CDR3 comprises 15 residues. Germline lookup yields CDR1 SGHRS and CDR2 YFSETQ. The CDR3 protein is CASRAPGGGYNEQFF. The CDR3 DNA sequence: TGCGCCAGCAGGGCTCCAGGGGGCGGGTACAATGAGCAGTTCTTC.

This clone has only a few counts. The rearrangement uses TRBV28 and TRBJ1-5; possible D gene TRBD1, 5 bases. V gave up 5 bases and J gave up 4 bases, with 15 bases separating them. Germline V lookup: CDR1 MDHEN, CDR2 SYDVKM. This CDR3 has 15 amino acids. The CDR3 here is CASSPGGGKNQPQHF. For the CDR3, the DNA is TGTGCCAGCAGTCCTGGGGGGGGGAAGAATCAGCCCCAGCATTTT.

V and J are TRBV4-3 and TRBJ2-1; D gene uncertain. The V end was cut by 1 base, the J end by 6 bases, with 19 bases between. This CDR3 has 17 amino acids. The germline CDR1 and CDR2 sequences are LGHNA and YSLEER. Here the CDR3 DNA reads TGCGCCAGCAGCCAAGGATACGTGGGTCTAGTCCCCAATGAGCAGTTCTTC. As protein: CASSQGYVGLVPNEQFF.

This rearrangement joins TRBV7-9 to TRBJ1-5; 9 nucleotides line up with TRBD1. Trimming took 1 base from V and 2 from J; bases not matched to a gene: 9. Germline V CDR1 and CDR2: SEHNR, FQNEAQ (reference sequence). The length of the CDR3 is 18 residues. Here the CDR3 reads CASSLGTGVVKGNQPQHF. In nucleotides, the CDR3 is TGTGCCAGCAGCTTAGGGACAGGGGTAGTTAAGGGCAATCAGCCCCAGCATTTT.

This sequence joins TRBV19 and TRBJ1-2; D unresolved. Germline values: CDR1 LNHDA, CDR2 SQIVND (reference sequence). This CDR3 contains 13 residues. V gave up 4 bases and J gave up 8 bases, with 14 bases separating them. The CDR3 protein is CASSRLDSGGYTF. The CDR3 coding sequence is TGTGCCAGTAGTAGATTGGACTCAGGAGGCTACACCTTC.

This CDR3 is CASNRRQGANYGYTF. The DNA of the CDR3 is TGTGCCAGCAACAGGCGACAGGGGGCAAACTATGGCTACACCTTC. J is TRBJ1-2 and V is TRBV6-5, with 10 bases matching TRBD1. The length of the CDR3 is 15 residues. J gave up 2 bases and V 7 bases, and 7 bases lay outside the gene matches. Per the germline V gene, CDR1 is MNHEY and CDR2 is SVGAGI.

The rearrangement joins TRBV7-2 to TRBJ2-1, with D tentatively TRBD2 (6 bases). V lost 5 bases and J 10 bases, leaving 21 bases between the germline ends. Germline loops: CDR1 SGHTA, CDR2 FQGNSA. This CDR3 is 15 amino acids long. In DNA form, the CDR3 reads TGTGCCAGCAGCACCGGGACTCCCCCTATCAGCGAGCAGTTCTTC. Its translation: CASSTGTPPISEQFF.

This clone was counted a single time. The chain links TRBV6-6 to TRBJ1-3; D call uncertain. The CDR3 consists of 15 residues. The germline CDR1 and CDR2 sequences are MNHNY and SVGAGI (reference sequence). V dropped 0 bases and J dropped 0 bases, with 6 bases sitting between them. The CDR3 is CASSYSGGSGNTIYF. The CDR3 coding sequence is TGTGCCAGCAGTTACTCAGGCGGCTCTGGAAACACCATATATTTT.

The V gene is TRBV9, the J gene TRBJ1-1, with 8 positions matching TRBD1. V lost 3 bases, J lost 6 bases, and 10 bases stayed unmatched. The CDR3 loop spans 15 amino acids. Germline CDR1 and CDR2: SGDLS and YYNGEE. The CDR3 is CASSAHQGAGAEAFF. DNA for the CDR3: TGTGCCAGCAGCGCCCATCAGGGGGCGGGGGCTGAAGCTTTCTTT. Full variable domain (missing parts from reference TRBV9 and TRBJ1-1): DSGVTQTPKHLITATGQRVTLRCSPRSGDLSVYWYQQSLDQGLQFLIQYYNGEERAKGNILERFSAQQFPDLHSELNLSSLELGDSALYFCASSAHQGAGAEAFFGQGTRLTVV.

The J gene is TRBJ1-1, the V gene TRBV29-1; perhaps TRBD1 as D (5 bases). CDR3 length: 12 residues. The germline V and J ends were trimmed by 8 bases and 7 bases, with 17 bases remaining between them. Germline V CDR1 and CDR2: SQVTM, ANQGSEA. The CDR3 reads CSSGRGTGEAFF. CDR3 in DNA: TGCAGCTCGGGGCGGGGAACGGGTGAAGCTTTCTTT.

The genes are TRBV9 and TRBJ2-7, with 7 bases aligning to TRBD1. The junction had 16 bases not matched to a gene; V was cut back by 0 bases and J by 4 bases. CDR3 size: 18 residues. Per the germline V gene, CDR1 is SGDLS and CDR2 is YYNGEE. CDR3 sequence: CASSVGKGRGLESYEQYF. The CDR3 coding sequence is TGTGCCAGCAGCGTAGGCAAGGGTAGGGGGCTAGAAAGTTACGAGCAGTACTTC.

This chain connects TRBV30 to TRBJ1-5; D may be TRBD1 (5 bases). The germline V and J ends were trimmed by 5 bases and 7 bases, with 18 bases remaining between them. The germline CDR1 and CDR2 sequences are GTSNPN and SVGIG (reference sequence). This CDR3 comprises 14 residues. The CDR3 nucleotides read TGTGCCTGGCGGAGGGCGGGGACGGGGCAGCCCCAGCATTTT. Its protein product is CAWRRAGTGQPQHF.

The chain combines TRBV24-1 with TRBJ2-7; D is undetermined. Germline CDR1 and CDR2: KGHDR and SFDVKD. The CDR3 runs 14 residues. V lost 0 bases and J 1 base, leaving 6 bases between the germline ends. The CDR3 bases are TGTGCCACCAGTGATTTGACTGCTTCCTACGAGCAGTACTTC. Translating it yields CATSDLTASYEQYF.

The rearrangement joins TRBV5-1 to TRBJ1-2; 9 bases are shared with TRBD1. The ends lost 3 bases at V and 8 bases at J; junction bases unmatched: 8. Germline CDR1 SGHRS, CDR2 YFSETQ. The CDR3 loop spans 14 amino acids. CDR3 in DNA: TGCGCCAGCAGCTCAGTGGACAGGGGCGACGGCTACACCTTC. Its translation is CASSSVDRGDGYTF.

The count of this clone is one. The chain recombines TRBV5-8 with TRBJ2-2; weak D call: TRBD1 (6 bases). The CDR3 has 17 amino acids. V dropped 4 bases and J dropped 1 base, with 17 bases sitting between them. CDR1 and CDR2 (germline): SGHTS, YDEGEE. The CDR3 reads CASSTRLRGGNTGELFF. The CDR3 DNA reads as TGTGCCAGCAGCACCCGTCTCAGGGGTGGGAACACCGGGGAGCTGTTTTTT.

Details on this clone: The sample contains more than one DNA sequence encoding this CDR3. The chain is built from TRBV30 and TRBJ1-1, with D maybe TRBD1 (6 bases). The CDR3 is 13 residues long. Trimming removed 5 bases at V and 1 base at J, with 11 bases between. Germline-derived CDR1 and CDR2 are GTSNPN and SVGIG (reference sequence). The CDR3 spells CAWADSQNTEAFF. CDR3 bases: TGTGCCTGGGCGGACAGCCAGAACACTGAAGCTTTCTTT. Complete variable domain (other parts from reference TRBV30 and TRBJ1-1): SQTIHQWPATLVQPVGSPLSLECTVEGTSNPNLYWYRQAAGRGLQLLFYSVGIGQISSEVPQNLSASRPQDRQFILSSKKLLLSDSGFYLCAWADSQNTEAFFGQGTRLTVV.